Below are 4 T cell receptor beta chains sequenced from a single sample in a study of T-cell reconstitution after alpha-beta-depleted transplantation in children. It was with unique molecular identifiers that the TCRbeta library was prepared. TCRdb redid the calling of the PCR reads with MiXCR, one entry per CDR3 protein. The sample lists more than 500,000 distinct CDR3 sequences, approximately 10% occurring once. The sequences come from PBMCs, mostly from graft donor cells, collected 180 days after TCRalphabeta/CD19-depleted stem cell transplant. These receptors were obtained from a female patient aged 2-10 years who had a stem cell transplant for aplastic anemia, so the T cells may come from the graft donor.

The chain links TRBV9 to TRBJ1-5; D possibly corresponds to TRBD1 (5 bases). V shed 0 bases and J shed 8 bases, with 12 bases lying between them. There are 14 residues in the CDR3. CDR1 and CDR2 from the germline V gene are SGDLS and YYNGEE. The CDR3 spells CASSVGAGHEPQHF. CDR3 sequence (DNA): TGTGCCAGCAGCGTAGGGGCGGGGCATGAGCCCCAGCATTTT.

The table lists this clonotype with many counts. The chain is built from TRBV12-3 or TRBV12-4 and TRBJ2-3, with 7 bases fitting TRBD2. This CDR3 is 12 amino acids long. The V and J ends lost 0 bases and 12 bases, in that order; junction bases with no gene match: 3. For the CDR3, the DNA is TGTGCCAGCAGTTTAGCGGGAGGGCCTCAGTATTTT. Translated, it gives CASSLAGGPQYF.

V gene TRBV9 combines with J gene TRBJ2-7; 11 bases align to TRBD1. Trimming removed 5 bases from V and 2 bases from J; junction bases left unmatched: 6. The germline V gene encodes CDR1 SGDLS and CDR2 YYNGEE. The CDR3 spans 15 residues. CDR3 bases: TGTGCCAGCAGTATAGGGGGACAGGGGGCCTACGAGCAGTACTTC. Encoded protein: CASSIGGQGAYEQYF.

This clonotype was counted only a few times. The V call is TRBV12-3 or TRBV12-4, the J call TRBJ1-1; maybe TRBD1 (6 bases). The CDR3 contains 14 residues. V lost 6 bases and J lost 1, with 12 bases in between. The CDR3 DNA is TGTGCCAGCAGCCGTGGGACATCGAACACTGAAGCTTTCTTT. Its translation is CASSRGTSNTEAFF.